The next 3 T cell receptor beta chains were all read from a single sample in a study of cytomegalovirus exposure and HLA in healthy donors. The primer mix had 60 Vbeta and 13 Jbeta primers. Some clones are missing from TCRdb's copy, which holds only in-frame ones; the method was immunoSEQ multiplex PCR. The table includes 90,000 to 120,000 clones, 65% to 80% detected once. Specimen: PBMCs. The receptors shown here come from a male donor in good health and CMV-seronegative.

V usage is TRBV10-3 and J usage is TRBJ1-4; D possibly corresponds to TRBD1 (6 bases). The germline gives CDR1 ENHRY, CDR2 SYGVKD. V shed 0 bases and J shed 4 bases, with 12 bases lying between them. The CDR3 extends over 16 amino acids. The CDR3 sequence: CAISESLGAVNEKLFF. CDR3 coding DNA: TGTGCCATCAGTGAGTCGCTGGGGGCCGTTAATGAAAAACTGTTTTTT.

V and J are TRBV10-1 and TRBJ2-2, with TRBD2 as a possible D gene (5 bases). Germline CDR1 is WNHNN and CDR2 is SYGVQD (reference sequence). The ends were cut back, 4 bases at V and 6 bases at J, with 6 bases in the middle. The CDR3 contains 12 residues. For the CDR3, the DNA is TGCGCCAGCAGTGTTAGCGCCGGGGAGCTGTTTTTT. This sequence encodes CASSVSAGELFF.

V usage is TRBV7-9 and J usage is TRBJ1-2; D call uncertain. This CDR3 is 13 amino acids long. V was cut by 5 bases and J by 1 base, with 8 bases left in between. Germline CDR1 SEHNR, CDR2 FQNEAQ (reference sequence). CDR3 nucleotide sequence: TGTGCCAGCAGCATCCAGGATAACTATGGCTACACCTTC. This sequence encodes CASSIQDNYGYTF.